This TCR beta chain was sequenced in a study of PD-1 blockade in classical Hodgkin lymphoma. Findings of the study overall: According to reports, newly diagnosed patients had lower baseline TCR diversity than healthy donors, and relapsed/refractory patients had lower baseline TCR diversity still.

Germline V CDR1 and CDR2: LNHDA, SQIVND (reference sequence). This CDR3 region has 12 residues. The V end was cut by 4 bases, the J end by 4 bases, with 7 bases between. No patient escaped relapse after autologous stem cell transplantation, and brentuximab vedotin exposure varied. Of note for this clone: What it binds is not known.

The data were produced by immunoSEQ multiplex PCR, yet TCRdb's version contains in-frame clones alone and is incomplete. The data contain 75,000 to 100,000 clones, 81% of them singletons. The receptor was isolated from a human donor with classical Hodgkin lymphoma. This material consisted of peripheral blood mononuclear cells (PBMCs), taken before the second cycle of nivolumab. The chain combines TRBV19 with TRBJ1-2; D is unclear. In DNA, the CDR3 is TGTGCCAGTAGTACAGGTACCTATGGCTACACCTTC. Translating gives CASSTGTYGYTF.